This T cell receptor beta chain was identified in a study of early T cells in non-severe SARS-CoV-2 infection. Each cDNA molecule carried a unique molecular identifier. TCRdb independently ran MiXCR on the 5' RACE reads; one entry per CDR3 protein. Among 70,000 or so distinct CDR3 sequences listed, less than 15% were seen once. In the case of this clonotype: The target antigen is unknown.

Study results and limitations: A preference for anti-spike CD8 responses marked VDJdb matching, which missed private and CD4 specificities.

The CDR3 length is 14 residues. Germline lookup yields CDR1 KGHSH and CDR2 LQKENI. The V end lost 3 bases, the J end lost 1 base, and 9 bases lay between the germline ends. The sequence came from an adult who was a healthcare worker with PCR-confirmed SARS-CoV-2 infection or an uninfected control (not recorded which). The sequenced sample was whole blood. The chain has TRBV18 and TRBJ1-1; tentative D call: TRBD1 (5 bases). The CDR3 DNA reads TGTGCCAGCTCACCGAGACAGACGAACACTGAAGCTTTCTTT. Protein: CASSPRQTNTEAFF. Full variable domain (missing parts from reference TRBV18 and TRBJ1-1): NAGVMQNPRHLVRRRGQEARLRCSPMKGHSHVYWYRQLPEEGLKFMVYLQKENIIDESGMPKERFSAEFPKEGPSILRIQQVVRGDSAAYFCASSPRQTNTEAFFGQGTRLTVV.